This paragraph reports one T cell receptor beta chain. Its target is not known. This sample was included in a study of T cell responses to AZD1222 COVID-19 vaccine. Study summary: Combined were second doses at about 4 or about 12 weeks. Findings and limits, study-wide: Researchers took repertoire samples only after the peak T cell response had come. Baseline serology detected seropositivity in only six AZD1222 recipients.

In germline, CDR1 is LGHDT, CDR2 YNNKEL (reference sequence). Trimming stripped 4 bases from V and 3 bases from J, with 12 bases between. This CDR3 spans 14 amino acids. Some clones are missing from TCRdb's copy, which holds only in-frame ones; the method was immunoSEQ multiplex PCR. The repertoire holds tens of thousands of clones, with more than 90% as singletons. Sample: peripheral blood, taken on day 0 of AZD1222 vaccination. This sequence was found in an adult in good health. The rearrangement uses TRBV3-1 (or the pseudogene TRBV3-2) and TRBJ1-1; TRBD1 might be the D (6 bases). In DNA form, the CDR3 reads TGTGCCAGCAGCCCGGCGGGACATTACACTGAAGCTTTCTTT. Its translation: CASSPAGHYTEAFF.